This T cell receptor (beta chain) was identified during a study of T cell responses to AZD1222 COVID-19 vaccine. This CDR3 has 15 amino acids. The trim removed 3 bases at V and 8 bases at J, leaving 7 bases unmatched. Looked up from germline, CDR1 is SNHLY and CDR2 is FYNNEI. The assay was immunoSEQ multiplex PCR, and TCRdb's table has in-frame clones only and misses some. The data show about 120,000 clones, approximately 90% seen once. The V gene is TRBV2, the J gene TRBJ2-1; the match to TRBD2 covers 10 bases. Sequenced material: peripheral blood, taken on day 0 of AZD1222 vaccination. This TCR was sampled from an adult in good health. In nucleotides, the CDR3 is TGTGCCAGCAGTGAGGCACTAGCGGGGTTGTATGAGCAGTTCTTC. Its protein is CASSEALAGLYEQFF. The entire variable domain, with the rest obtained from reference TRBV2 and TRBJ2-1, is as follows: EPEVTQTPSHQVTQMGQEVILRCVPISNHLYFYWYRQILGQKVEFLVSFYNNEISEKSEIFDDQFSVERPDGSNFTLKIRSTKLEDSAMYFCASSEALAGLYEQFFGPGTRLTVL.